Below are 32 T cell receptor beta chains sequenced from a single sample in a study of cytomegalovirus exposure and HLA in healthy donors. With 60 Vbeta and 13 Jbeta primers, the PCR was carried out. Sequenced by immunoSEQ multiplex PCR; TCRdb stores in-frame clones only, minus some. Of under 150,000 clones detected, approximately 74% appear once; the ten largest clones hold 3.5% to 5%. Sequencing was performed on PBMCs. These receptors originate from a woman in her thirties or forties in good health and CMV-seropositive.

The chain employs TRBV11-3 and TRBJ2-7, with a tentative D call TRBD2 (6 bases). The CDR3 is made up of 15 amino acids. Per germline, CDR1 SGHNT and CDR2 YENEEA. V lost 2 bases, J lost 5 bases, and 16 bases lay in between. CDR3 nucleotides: TGTGCCAGCAGCTTATTCACGGGAGAGGGTAACGAGCAGTACTTC. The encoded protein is CASSLFTGEGNEQYF.

CDR3 protein: CASSPRTGVGYEQYF. As DNA, the CDR3 is TGTGCCAGCTCACCCCGGACAGGGGTGGGATACGAGCAGTACTTC. The chain uses TRBV18 and TRBJ2-7; 9 bases map to TRBD1. V was pared by 3 bases and J by 4 bases, with 7 bases of the junction left unmatched. Germline CDR1 and CDR2: KGHSH and LQKENI. CDR3 length: 15 amino acids.

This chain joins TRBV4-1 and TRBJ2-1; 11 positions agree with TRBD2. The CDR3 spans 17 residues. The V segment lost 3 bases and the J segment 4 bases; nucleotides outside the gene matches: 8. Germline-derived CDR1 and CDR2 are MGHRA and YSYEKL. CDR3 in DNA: TGCGCCAGCAGCCAGCAACCAGGGACTAGCGGTTACAATGAGCAGTTCTTC. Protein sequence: CASSQQPGTSGYNEQFF.

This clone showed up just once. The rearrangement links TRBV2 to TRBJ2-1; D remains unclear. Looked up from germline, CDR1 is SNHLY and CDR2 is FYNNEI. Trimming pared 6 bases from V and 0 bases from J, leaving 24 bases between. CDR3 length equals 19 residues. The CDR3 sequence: CASRTISWALSSSYNEQFF. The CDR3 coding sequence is TGTGCCAGCAGGACAATATCGTGGGCGTTAAGTAGCTCCTACAATGAGCAGTTCTTC.

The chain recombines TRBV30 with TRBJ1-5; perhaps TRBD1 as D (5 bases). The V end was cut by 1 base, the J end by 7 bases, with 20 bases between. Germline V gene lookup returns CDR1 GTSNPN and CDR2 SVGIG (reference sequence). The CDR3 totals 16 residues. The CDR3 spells CAWSGLSPGGEQPQHF. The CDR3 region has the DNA TGTGCCTGGAGTGGCCTGTCACCGGGGGGAGAACAGCCCCAGCATTTT.

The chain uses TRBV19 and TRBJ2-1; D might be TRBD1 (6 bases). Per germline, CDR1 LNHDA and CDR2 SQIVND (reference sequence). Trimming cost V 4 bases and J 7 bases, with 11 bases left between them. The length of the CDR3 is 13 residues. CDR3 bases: TGTGCCAGTAGTAGAGGGGGAGAGAATGAGCAGTTCTTC. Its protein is CASSRGGENEQFF. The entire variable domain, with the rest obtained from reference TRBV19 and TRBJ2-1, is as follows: DGGITQSPKYLFRKEGQNVTLSCEQNLNHDAMYWYRQDPGQGLRLIYYSQIVNDFQKGDIAEGYSVSREKKESFPLTVTSAQKNPTAFYLCASSRGGENEQFFGPGTRLTVL.

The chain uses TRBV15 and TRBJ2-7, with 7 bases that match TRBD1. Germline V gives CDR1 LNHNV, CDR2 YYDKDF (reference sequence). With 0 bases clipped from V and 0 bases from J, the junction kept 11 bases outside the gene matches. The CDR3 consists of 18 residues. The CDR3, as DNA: TGTGCCACCAGCAGAGATCCCCGCGAGACAGGGCCCTCCTACGAGCAGTACTTC. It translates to CATSRDPRETGPSYEQYF. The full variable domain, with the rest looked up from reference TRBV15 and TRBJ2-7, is DAMVIQNPRYQVTQFGKPVTLSCSQTLNHNVMYWYQQKSSQAPKLLFHYYDKDFNNEADTPDNFQSRRPNTSFCFLDIRSPGLGDTAMYLCATSRDPRETGPSYEQYFGPGTRLTVT.

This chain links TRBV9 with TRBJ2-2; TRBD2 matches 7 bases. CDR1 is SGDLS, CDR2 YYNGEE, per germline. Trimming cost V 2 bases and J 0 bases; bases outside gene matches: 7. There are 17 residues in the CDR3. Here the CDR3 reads CASSVTAGTTNTGELFF. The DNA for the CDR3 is TGTGCCAGCAGCGTCACAGCGGGGACTACGAACACCGGGGAGCTGTTTTTT.

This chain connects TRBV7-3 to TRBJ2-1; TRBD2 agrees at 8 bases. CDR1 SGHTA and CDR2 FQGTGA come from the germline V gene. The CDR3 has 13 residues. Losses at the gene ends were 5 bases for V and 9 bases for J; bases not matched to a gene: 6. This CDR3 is CASSPHGGGEQFF. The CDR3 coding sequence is TGTGCCAGCAGCCCTCACGGGGGGGGTGAGCAGTTCTTC.

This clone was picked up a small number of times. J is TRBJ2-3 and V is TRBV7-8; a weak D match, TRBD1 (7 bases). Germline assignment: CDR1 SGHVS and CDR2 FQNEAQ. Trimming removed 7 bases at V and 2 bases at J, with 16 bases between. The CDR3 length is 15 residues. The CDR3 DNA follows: TGTGCCAGCAATTTACAGGGGAGGATCACAGATACGCAGTATTTT. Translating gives CASNLQGRITDTQYF.

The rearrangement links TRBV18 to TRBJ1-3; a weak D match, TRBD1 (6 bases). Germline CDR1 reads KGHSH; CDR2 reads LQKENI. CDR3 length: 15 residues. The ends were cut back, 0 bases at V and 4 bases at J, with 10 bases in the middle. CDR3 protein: CASSPPQGVGNTIYF. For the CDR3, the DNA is TGTGCCAGCTCACCACCACAGGGAGTCGGAAACACCATATATTTT.

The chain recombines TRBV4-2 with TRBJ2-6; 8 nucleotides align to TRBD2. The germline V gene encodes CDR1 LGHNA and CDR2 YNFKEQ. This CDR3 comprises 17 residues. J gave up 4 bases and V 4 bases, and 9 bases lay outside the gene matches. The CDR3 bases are TGTGCCAGCAGCCCGCGGGAGGTAACGGGAGGGGCCAACGTCCTGACTTTC. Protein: CASSPREVTGGANVLTF.

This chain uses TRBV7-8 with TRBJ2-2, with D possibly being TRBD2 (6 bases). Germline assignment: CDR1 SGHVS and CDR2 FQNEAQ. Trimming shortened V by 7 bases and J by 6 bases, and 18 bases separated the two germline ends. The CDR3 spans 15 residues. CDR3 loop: CASTRGGSRPGELFF. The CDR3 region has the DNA TGTGCCAGCACCCGGGGAGGTTCCCGGCCCGGGGAGCTGTTTTTT.

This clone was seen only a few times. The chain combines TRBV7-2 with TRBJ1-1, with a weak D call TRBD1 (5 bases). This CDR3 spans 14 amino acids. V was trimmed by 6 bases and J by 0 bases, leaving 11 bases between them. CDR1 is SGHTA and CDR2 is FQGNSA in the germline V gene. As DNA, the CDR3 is TGTGCCAGCAGTTCGCGACAGATGAACACTGAAGCTTTCTTT. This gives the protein CASSSRQMNTEAFF. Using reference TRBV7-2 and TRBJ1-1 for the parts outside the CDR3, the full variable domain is GAGVSQSPSNKVTEKGKDVELRCDPISGHTALYWYRQSLGQGLEFLIYFQGNSAPDKSGLPSDRFSAERTGGSVSTLTIQRTQQEDSAVYLCASSSRQMNTEAFFGQGTRLTVV.

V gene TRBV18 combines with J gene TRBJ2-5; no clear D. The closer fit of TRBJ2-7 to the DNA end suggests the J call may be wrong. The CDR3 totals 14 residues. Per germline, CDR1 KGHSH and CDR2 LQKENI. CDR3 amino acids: CASSPVDGDYEQYF. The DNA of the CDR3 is TGTGCCAGCTCACCAGTGGACGGAGACTACGAGCAGTACTTC.

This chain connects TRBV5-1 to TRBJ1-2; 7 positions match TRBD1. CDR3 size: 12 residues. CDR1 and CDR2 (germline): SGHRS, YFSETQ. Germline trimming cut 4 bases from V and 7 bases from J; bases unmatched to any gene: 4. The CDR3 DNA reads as TGCGCCAGCAGCATAGGGACAGTTGGCTACACCTTC. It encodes CASSIGTVGYTF.

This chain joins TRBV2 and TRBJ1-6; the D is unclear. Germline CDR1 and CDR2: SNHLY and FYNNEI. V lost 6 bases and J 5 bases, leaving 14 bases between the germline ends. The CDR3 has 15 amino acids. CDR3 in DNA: TGTGCCAGCAGGACCGTGCGGGGAAATAATTCACCCCTCCACTTT. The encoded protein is CASRTVRGNNSPLHF. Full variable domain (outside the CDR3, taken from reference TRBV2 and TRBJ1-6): EPEVTQTPSHQVTQMGQEVILRCVPISNHLYFYWYRQILGQKVEFLVSFYNNEISEKSEIFDDQFSVERPDGSNFTLKIRSTKLEDSAMYFCASRTVRGNNSPLHFGNGTRLTVT.

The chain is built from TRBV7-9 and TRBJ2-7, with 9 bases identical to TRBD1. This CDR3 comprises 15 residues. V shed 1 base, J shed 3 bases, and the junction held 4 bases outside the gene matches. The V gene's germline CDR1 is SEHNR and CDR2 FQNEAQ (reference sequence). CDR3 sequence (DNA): TGTGCCAGCAGCTTAGGGACAGGGGCACTCTACGAGCAGTACTTC. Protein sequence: CASSLGTGALYEQYF. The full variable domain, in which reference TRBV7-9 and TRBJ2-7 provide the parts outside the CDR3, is DTGVSQNPRHKITKRGQNVTFRCDPISEHNRLYWYRQTLGQGPEFLTYFQNEAQLEKSRLLSDRFSAERPKGSFSTLEIQRTEQGDSAMYLCASSLGTGALYEQYFGPGTRLTVT.

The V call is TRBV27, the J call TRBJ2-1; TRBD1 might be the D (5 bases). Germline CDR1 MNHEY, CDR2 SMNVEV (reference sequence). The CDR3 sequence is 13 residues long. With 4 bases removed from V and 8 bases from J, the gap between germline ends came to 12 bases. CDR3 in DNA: TGTGCCAGCAGTTCGGCCAGGGTGGATGAGCAGTTCTTC. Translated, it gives CASSSARVDEQFF.

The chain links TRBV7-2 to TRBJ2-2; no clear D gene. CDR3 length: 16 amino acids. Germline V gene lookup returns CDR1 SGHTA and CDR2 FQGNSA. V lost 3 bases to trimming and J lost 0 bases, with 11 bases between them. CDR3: CASSFRASANTGELFF. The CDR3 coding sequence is TGTGCCAGCAGCTTTCGAGCGTCCGCGAACACCGGGGAGCTGTTTTTT.

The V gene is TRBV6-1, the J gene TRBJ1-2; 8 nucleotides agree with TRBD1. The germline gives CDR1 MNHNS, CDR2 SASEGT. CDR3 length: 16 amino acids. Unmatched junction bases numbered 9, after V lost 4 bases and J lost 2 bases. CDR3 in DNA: TGTGCCAGCAGTGTTAGGACAGGGAGGCGAAACTATGGCTACACCTTC. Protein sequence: CASSVRTGRRNYGYTF.

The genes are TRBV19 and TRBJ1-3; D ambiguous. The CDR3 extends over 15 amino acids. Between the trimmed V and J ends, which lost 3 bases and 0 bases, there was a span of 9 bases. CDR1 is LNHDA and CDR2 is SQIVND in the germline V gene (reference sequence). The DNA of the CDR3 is TGTGCCAGTAGTATCCGGGTAAGCTCTGGAAACACCATATATTTT. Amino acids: CASSIRVSSGNTIYF.

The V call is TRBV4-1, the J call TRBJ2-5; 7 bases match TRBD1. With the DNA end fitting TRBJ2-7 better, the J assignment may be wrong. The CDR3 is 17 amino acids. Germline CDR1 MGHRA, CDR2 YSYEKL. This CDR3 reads CASSQPRTGIVPYEQYF. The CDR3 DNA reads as TGCGCCAGCAGCCAACCTCGGACAGGAATCGTGCCCTACGAGCAGTACTTC.

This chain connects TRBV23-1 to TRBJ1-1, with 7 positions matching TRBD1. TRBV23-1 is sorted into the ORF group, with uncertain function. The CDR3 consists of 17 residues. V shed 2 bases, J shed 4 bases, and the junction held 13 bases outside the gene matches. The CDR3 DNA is TGCGCCAGCAGTCAACGCCCACGGGGCAGGGGGATCACTGAAGCTTTCTTT. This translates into CASSQRPRGRGITEAFF.

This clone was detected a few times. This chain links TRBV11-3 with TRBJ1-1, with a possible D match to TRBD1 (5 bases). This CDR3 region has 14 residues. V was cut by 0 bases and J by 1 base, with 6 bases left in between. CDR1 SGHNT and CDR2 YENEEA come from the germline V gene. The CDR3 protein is CASSLDGANTEAFF. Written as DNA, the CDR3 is TGTGCCAGCAGCTTAGATGGGGCGAACACTGAAGCTTTCTTT.

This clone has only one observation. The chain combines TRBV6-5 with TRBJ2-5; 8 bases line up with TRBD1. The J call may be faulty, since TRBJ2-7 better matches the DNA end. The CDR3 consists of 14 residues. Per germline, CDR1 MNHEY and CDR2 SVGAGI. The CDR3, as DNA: TGTGCCAGCAGTACTCGAGCAGGGGGCTCCGAGCAGTACTTC. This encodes CASSTRAGGSEQYF.

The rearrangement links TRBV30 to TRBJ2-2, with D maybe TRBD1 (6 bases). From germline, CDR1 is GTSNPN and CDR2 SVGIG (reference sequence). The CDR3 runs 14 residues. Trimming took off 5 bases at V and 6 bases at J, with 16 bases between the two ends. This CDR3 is CAWGRQAFSGELFF. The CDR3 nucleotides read TGTGCCTGGGGTAGACAGGCCTTCTCCGGGGAGCTGTTTTTT.

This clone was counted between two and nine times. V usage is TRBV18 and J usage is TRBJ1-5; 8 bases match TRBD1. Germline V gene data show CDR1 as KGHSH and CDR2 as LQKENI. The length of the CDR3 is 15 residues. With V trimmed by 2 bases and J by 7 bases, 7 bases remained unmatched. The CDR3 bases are TGTGCCAGCTCACCAGTACAGGGGGTAGGCCAGCCCCAGCATTTT. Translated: CASSPVQGVGQPQHF.

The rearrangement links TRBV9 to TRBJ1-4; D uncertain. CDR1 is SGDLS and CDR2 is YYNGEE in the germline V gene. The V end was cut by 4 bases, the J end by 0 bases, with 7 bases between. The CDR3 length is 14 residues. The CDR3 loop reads CASSSVATNEKLFF. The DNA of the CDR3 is TGTGCCAGCAGCTCTGTTGCAACTAATGAAAAACTGTTTTTT.

Here the CDR3 reads CASSVVSQGLNEQFF. CDR3 bases: TGTGCCAGCAGCGTAGTTTCGCAGGGTCTGAATGAGCAGTTCTTC. The V call is TRBV9, the J call TRBJ2-1, with a possible D match to TRBD1 (5 bases). Germline assignment: CDR1 SGDLS and CDR2 YYNGEE. V was shortened by 0 bases and J by 7 bases, with 14 bases between the two germline ends. The CDR3 contains 15 residues.

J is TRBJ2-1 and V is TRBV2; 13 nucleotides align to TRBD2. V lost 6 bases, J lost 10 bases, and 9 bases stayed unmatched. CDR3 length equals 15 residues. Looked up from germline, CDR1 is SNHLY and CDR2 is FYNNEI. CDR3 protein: CASRPRTSGGGEQFF. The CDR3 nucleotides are TGTGCCAGCAGACCAAGGACTAGCGGGGGCGGGGAGCAGTTCTTC. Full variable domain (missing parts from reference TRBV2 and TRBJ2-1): EPEVTQTPSHQVTQMGQEVILRCVPISNHLYFYWYRQILGQKVEFLVSFYNNEISEKSEIFDDQFSVERPDGSNFTLKIRSTKLEDSAMYFCASRPRTSGGGEQFFGPGTRLTVL.

The CDR3 nucleotides read TGTGCCAGTAGTGTCGGACAGGGGATACACACTGAAGCTTTCTTT. It is translated as CASSVGQGIHTEAFF. The gene calls are TRBV19 and TRBJ1-1; 9 nucleotides agree with TRBD1. J was trimmed by 3 bases and V by 5 bases; bases with no gene match: 7. Germline CDR1 is LNHDA and CDR2 is SQIVND (reference sequence). CDR3 length: 15 residues.